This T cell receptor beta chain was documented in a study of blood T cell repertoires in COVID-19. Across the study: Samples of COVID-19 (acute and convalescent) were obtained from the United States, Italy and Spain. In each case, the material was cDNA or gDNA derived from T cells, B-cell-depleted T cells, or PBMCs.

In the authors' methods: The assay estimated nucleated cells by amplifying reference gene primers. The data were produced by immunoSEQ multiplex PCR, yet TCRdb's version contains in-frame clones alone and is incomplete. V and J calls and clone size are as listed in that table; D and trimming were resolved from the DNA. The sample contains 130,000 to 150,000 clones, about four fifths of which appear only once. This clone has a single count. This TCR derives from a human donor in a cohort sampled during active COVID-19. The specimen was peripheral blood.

The CDR3 here is CASSPGEGPADTQYF. DNA for the CDR3: TGTGCCAGCAGCCCGGGGGAGGGACCCGCAGATACGCAGTATTTT. This chain uses TRBV7-9 with TRBJ2-3; 7 nucleotides line up with TRBD2. CDR1 is SEHNR, CDR2 FQNEAQ, per germline (reference sequence). The trim removed 5 bases at V and 4 bases at J, leaving 9 bases unmatched. The CDR3 length is 15 residues.